This entry is about one TCR beta chain. The sample holds one count of this clone. The antigen it recognizes is unknown. Nothing much larger sits one base from this clone, and base qualities are not available. The record originates from a study of control samples from healthy donors and cancer patients (dated by TCRdb to 2020 to 2021). The CDR3 spans 14 residues, from the cysteine through the phenylalanine. The read is trimmed to its CDR3 DNA, 42 bases read in frame from base 1. CDR1 MNHEY and CDR2 SMNVEV were looked up in the germline V gene (reference sequence). V ends up 5 bases short and J 6 bases short, with an unmatched junction base count of 5. The library relied on the immunoSEQ multiplex PCR assay. The clones in this table, taken by TCRdb from immuneACCESS, are in-frame only. Not every clone is retained; where verified, under half of the shortfall comes from an unresolved V gene, and the cause of the rest is unknown. For this sample the table gives tens of thousands of clones, of which nearly 96% were detected only once. In total, the top ten clones hold 1.5% to 2% of the sample.

The sample comprised blood. This sequence was found in a woman in her 30s in good health. Here the chain combines TRBV27 and TRBJ1-4, with 8 middle bases fitting TRBD1. This receptor carries the CDR3 CASSPETGDEKLFF. The DNA sequence follows: TGTGCCAGCAGTCCAGAGACAGGGGATGAAAAACTGTTTTTT. Joined to the reference TRBV27 and TRBJ1-4 proteins, this CDR3 gives the full variable domain: EAQVTQNPRYLITVTGKKLTVTCSQNMNHEYMSWYRQDPGLGLRQIYYSMNVEVTDKGDVPEGYKVSRKEKRNFPLILESPSPNQTSLYFCASSPETGDEKLFFGSGTQLSVL.